This T cell receptor beta chain was recorded in a study of cytomegalovirus exposure and HLA in healthy donors. V was cut by 5 bases and J by 8 bases, with 10 bases left in between. CDR3 length: 12 residues. Germline CDR1 reads SEHNR; CDR2 reads FQNEAQ (reference sequence). This clone was detected only a few times. With 60 Vbeta and 13 Jbeta primers, the PCR was carried out. Generated by immunoSEQ multiplex PCR, the TCRdb table keeps only in-frame clones and is missing some. The sample has 110,000 to 150,000 clones; roughly 10% are singletons. The chain employs TRBV7-9 and TRBJ2-1, with a weak D call TRBD2 (5 bases). The sequence was collected from a male donor in good health and CMV-seronegative. The sequencing input was PBMCs. The CDR3 DNA is TGTGCCAGCAGCCCCGGAGGAGATGAGCAGTTCTTC. Translated: CASSPGGDEQFF.